This is a list of T cell receptor beta chains from one sample in a study of blood T cells in healthy people across ages. TCRdb processed the 5' RACE reads anew with MiXCR; each CDR3 protein has one entry. The table lists roughly 800,000 distinct CDR3 sequences, around a quarter of them singletons. These data were also reused for a study on T cells of mothers and their children.

Sequenced input: blood. These receptors were collected from a boy aged 10-17 years in good health. Each CDR3 is given with its conserved first and last residue. The order of the fields is D gene, J gene, V gene, clone size, CDR3 protein, CDR3 DNA. The D gene is left open where the match is weak. The size of a clone is reported for some rows only, either as once, few or many, or as a class for expanded clones.

D: TRBD1
J: TRBJ2-7
V: TRBV20-1
size: few
CDR3: CSAPRDRGREQYF
DNA: TGCAGTGCTCCCCGGGACAGGGGGAGGGAGCAGTACTTC

D: TRBD1
J: TRBJ2-3
V: TRBV4-1
size: few
CDR3: CASSQEWGQGFADTQYF
DNA: TGCGCCAGCAGCCAAGAATGGGGACAGGGGTTTGCAGATACGCAGTATTTT

D: TRBD1
J: TRBJ2-1
V: TRBV28
size: -
CDR3: CASSTGQPRGNEQFF
DNA: TGTGCCAGCAGTACGGGACAGCCCAGGGGCAATGAGCAGTTCTTC

D: TRBD2
J: TRBJ2-3
V: TRBV7-8
size: few
CDR3: CASSFWGAGGSTDTQYF
DNA: TGTGCCAGCAGCTTTTGGGGAGCGGGAGGTAGCACAGATACGCAGTATTTT

D: -
J: TRBJ1-4
V: TRBV18
size: -
CDR3: CASSPSQVREKLVF
DNA: TGTGCCAGCTCACCCAGCCAGGTGAGAGAAAAACTGGTTTTT

D: TRBD1
J: TRBJ2-3
V: TRBV28
size: -
CDR3: CASSSRTGHQPQYF
DNA: TGTGCCAGCAGTTCTCGGACAGGGCATCAGCCCCAGTATTTT

D: TRBD1
J: TRBJ1-2
V: TRBV7-2
size: -
CDR3: CASSFGRQGSNPHGYTF
DNA: TGTGCCAGCAGCTTCGGGCGACAGGGGTCGAACCCTCATGGCTACACCTTC

D: -
J: TRBJ1-1
V: TRBV5-1
size: -
CDR3: CASSLADYYTEAFF
DNA: TGCGCCAGCAGCTTGGCCGACTACTACACTGAAGCTTTCTTT

D: -
J: TRBJ2-7
V: TRBV20-1
size: few
CDR3: CSARDGWGRATYEQYF
DNA: TGCAGTGCTAGAGATGGGTGGGGACGGGCGACCTACGAGCAGTACTTC

D: -
J: TRBJ1-4
V: TRBV12-3/TRBV12-4
size: few
CDR3: CASSLASSTNEKLFF
DNA: TGTGCCAGCAGTTTAGCGAGTTCAACTAATGAAAAACTGTTTTTT

D: TRBD1
J: TRBJ2-7
V: TRBV4-3
size: -
CDR3: CASSQDRGLRNEQYF
DNA: TGCGCCAGCAGCCAAGACAGGGGGTTGAGGAACGAGCAGTACTTC

D: TRBD1
J: TRBJ2-5
V: TRBV12-3/TRBV12-4
size: few
CDR3: CASSPGLTRDRQETQYF
DNA: TGTGCCAGCAGTCCCGGGCTGACCAGGGACAGGCAAGAGACCCAGTACTTC

D: -
J: TRBJ2-7
V: TRBV13
size: -
CDR3: CASSAQGLHEQYF
DNA: TGTGCCAGCAGCGCTCAGGGTCTCCACGAGCAGTACTTC

D: -
J: TRBJ1-1
V: TRBV28
size: -
CDR3: CASSPYYGGNTEAFF
DNA: TGTGCCAGCAGTCCTTATTATGGGGGAAACACTGAAGCTTTCTTT

D: TRBD1
J: TRBJ1-4
V: TRBV29-1
size: -
CDR3: CSVCQGDEKLFF
DNA: TGCAGCGTTTGCCAGGGGGACGAAAAACTGTTTTTT

D: -
J: TRBJ1-3
V: TRBV18
size: -
CDR3: CASSQYRRAGNTIYF
DNA: TGTGCCAGCTCACAATACCGGAGGGCGGGAAACACCATATATTTT

D: TRBD2
J: TRBJ2-1
V: TRBV7-9
size: -
CDR3: CASSLVIAGAGGEQFF
DNA: TGCGCCAGCAGCTTAGTAATAGCGGGGGCCGGGGGTGAGCAGTTCTTC